This T cell receptor (beta chain) was observed in a study of shared clonotypes between healthy human individuals. Whole-study context: The composition of the donors was a couple of women and three men aged 18 to 49.

This CDR3 is built from 15 residues. CDR1 LNHNV and CDR2 YYDKDF come from the germline V gene (reference sequence). The junction had 5 bases not matched to a gene; V was cut back by 5 bases and J by 5 bases. The protocol was immunoSEQ multiplex PCR, while the TCRdb copy is restricted to in-frame clones and leaves out a portion. The table lists some 2,500,000 clones, over 85% of them singletons. The sample taken for sequencing was naive CD4+ T cells from PBMCs. This sample's subset: CD45RA+ positively selected. The chain joins TRBV15 to TRBJ1-5; 11 bases match TRBD1. This TCR was recovered from a man between 18 and 29 years old in good health. Some clones in this sample may be carry-over from other donors' samples. CDR3 DNA sequence: TGTGCCACCAGCTTGCGGGGACAGGGGGATCAGCCCCAGCATTTT. As protein: CATSLRGQGDQPQHF.